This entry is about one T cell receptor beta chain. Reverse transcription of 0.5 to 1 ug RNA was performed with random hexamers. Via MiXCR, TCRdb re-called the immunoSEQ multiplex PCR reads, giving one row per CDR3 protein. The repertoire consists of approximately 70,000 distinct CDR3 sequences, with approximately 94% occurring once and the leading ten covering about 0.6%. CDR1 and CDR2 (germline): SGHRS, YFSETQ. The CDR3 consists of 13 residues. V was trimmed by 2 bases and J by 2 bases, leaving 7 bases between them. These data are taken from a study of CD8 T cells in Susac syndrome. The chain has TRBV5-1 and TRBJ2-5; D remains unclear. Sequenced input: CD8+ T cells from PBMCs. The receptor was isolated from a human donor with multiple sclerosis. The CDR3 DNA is TGCGCCAGCAGCTTACCCGGTCAAGAGACCCAGTACTTC. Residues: CASSLPGQETQYF.